The next 20 T cell receptor beta chains were all read from a single sample in a study of human T cells and chemical hapten exposure. From the RACE reads, TCRdb called clonotypes with MiXCR, one entry per CDR3 protein. The sample has 210,000 or so distinct CDR3 sequences; around 23% are singletons. Time point in this sample: patch test 3, about 24 weeks after DPC sensitization. Treatment denoted: therapeutic diphenylcyclopropenone sensitization with weekly scalp DPC. The sequencing here drew on whole blood, taken in connection with sensitization to the hapten diphenylcyclopropenone (DPC). The source is a woman between 40 and 50 years old with alopecia areata. Some clones in this sample may be carry-over from other donors' samples.

J is TRBJ2-7 and V is TRBV6-6, with 7 bases identical to TRBD2. CDR1 is MNHNY and CDR2 is SVGAGI in the germline V gene (reference sequence). The CDR3 spans 15 residues. V shed 7 bases and J 0 bases; nucleotides not matched to a gene: 9. The DNA for the CDR3 is TGTGCCAGCAAACCGAGCGGGGCTAACTCCTACGAGCAGTACTTC. This gives the protein CASKPSGANSYEQYF.

This clonotype was picked up a small number of times. DNA for the CDR3: TGTGCCAGCAGTTTCGGTTGGGTGGCCGGGGAGCTGTTTTTT. This sequence encodes CASSFGWVAGELFF. The chain carries TRBV6-5 and TRBJ2-2; D is undetermined. This CDR3 is 14 amino acids long. Germline values: CDR1 MNHEY, CDR2 SVGAGI. Trimming removed 4 bases at V and 6 bases at J, with 12 bases between.

This clonotype was observed a handful of times. The chain has TRBV27 and TRBJ1-1, with a possible D match to TRBD1 (5 bases). The CDR3 is made up of 16 amino acids. The ends were cut back, 5 bases at V and 3 bases at J, with 19 bases in the middle. Germline V gives CDR1 MNHEY, CDR2 SMNVEV (reference sequence). The CDR3 loop reads CASSEWSGVRDTEAFF. The CDR3 DNA reads TGTGCCAGCAGTGAGTGGTCGGGGGTACGAGACACTGAAGCTTTCTTT.

The rearrangement links TRBV4-1 to TRBJ2-1; 7 bases agree with TRBD2. CDR1 is MGHRA, CDR2 YSYEKL, per germline. This CDR3 spans 14 amino acids. Losses at the gene ends were 10 bases for V and 8 bases for J; bases not matched to a gene: 14. The CDR3 reads CATRRAGEGYEQFF. CDR3 nucleotides: TGCGCCACACGGAGGGCGGGAGAAGGATATGAGCAGTTCTTC.

A few counts support this clonotype. This CDR3 is CASSLGATDTQYF. The CDR3 nucleotides are TGTGCCAGCAGTTTAGGGGCCACAGATACGCAGTATTTT. The gene calls are TRBV12-3 or TRBV12-4 and TRBJ2-3; no definite D call. V lost 1 base to trimming and J lost 2 bases, with 4 bases between them. CDR3 length equals 13 residues.

This clonotype was seen a handful of times. This rearrangement joins TRBV20-1 to TRBJ2-5, with TRBD2 identical over 11 bases. The J segment lost 1 base and the V segment lost 6 bases, leaving 7 bases of the junction unmatched. The CDR3 is made up of 15 amino acids. Per germline, CDR1 DFQATT and CDR2 SNEGSKA (reference sequence). CDR3 region: CSAAELAGAQETQYF. The CDR3 coding sequence is TGCAGTGCCGCAGAACTAGCGGGAGCCCAAGAGACCCAGTACTTC.

This clonotype has at least ten counts. The CDR3 sequence is CASSLAVAGAGGYTF. CDR3 bases: TGCGCCAGCAGCTTGGCCGTTGCGGGGGCGGGAGGCTACACCTTC. The V call is TRBV5-1, the J call TRBJ1-2; tentative D call: TRBD1 (6 bases). The V gene lost 0 bases and the J gene lost 8 bases, with 17 bases spanning the gap. The CDR3 totals 15 residues. Germline CDR1 and CDR2: SGHRS and YFSETQ.

The rearrangement uses TRBV10-3 and TRBJ2-2; TRBD1 is a possible D gene (5 bases). The CDR3 contains 15 residues. In germline, CDR1 is ENHRY, CDR2 SYGVKD. Between the trimmed V and J ends, which lost 4 bases and 3 bases, there was a span of 12 bases. The DNA of the CDR3 is TGTGCCATCAGTGTCGGGCAGGGTCACACCGGGGAGCTGTTTTTT. Translating it yields CAISVGQGHTGELFF.

The chain is built from TRBV27 and TRBJ2-2; 8 nucleotides align to TRBD1. Trimming took 4 bases from V and 1 from J; bases not matched to a gene: 5. The CDR3 length is 16 residues. The germline V gene has CDR1 MNHEY and CDR2 SMNVEV (reference sequence). CDR3: CASSSQGAGNTGELFF. The DNA for the CDR3 is TGTGCCAGCAGTTCCCAGGGGGCGGGGAACACCGGGGAGCTGTTTTTT.

Here the CDR3 DNA reads TGCAGTGCTAGAGATGGACAGGGGGCCACTGAAGCTTTCTTT. It codes for CSARDGQGATEAFF. The J gene is TRBJ1-1, the V gene TRBV20-1; 11 nucleotides line up with TRBD1. V dropped 0 bases and J dropped 4; count of bases not matched to a gene: 1. The CDR3 consists of 14 residues. Germline-derived CDR1 and CDR2 are DFQATT and SNEGSKA (reference sequence).

In this sample, this clonotype turned up a few times. The CDR3 reads CASAGTNNYGYTF. The CDR3 DNA reads as TGTGCCAGCGCCGGGACAAATAACTATGGCTACACCTTC. The chain is built from TRBV7-9 and TRBJ1-2; TRBD1 might be the D (6 bases). The length of the CDR3 is 13 residues. Germline V lookup: CDR1 SEHNR, CDR2 FQNEAQ (reference sequence). V shed 8 bases and J shed 1 base, with 11 bases lying between them.

V and J are TRBV2 and TRBJ1-6, with TRBD1 matching 9 bases. This CDR3 region has 15 residues. Trimming removed 3 bases from V and 7 bases from J; junction bases left unmatched: 4. Looked up from germline, CDR1 is SNHLY and CDR2 is FYNNEI. In DNA, the CDR3 is TGTGCCAGCAGTGAGGGGACAGGGCGGAATTCACCCCTCCACTTT. Protein product: CASSEGTGRNSPLHF.

The chain combines TRBV12-3 or TRBV12-4 with TRBJ1-5, with D perhaps matching TRBD1 (5 bases). V was pared by 4 bases and J by 6 bases, with 13 bases between. CDR3 size: 14 residues. CDR3 amino acids: CASSWDQGFQPQHF. DNA for the CDR3: TGTGCCAGCAGTTGGGATCAGGGCTTTCAGCCCCAGCATTTT.

This clonotype was counted only a few times. The chain is built from TRBV7-9 and TRBJ2-1, with unresolved D. This CDR3 is 12 amino acids long. Germline V CDR1 and CDR2: SEHNR, FQNEAQ (reference sequence). Between the trimmed V and J ends, which lost 5 bases and 5 bases, there was a span of 7 bases. As DNA, the CDR3 is TGTGCCAGCAGCCCGGCGAACAATGAGCAGTTCTTC. It codes for CASSPANNEQFF.

This clonotype was counted only a few times. The chain joins TRBV29-1 to TRBJ1-1; unclear D gene. This CDR3 spans 13 amino acids. Germline lookup yields CDR1 SQVTM and CDR2 ANQGSEA. V gave up 5 bases and J gave up 2 bases, with 12 bases separating them. The CDR3, as DNA: TGCAGCGTTCCCAGCGGGGTTAACACTGAAGCTTTCTTT. Its protein product is CSVPSGVNTEAFF.

The chain is built from TRBV20-1 and TRBJ1-2; a weak D match, TRBD1 (6 bases). CDR1 is DFQATT and CDR2 is SNEGSKA in the germline V gene (reference sequence). The CDR3 has 13 residues. Trimming removed 6 bases at V and 0 bases at J, with 11 bases between. The CDR3 sequence: CSARGRANYGYTF. The CDR3 DNA reads as TGCAGTGCCAGGGGAAGGGCTAACTATGGCTACACCTTC.

The rearrangement links TRBV11-1 to TRBJ1-2; 7 bases are shared with TRBD1. CDR3 size: 14 residues. Germline CDR1 reads SGHAT; CDR2 reads FQDESV (reference sequence). V lost 5 bases, J lost 2 bases, and 5 bases stayed unmatched. The CDR3 sequence: CASSRGQSNYGYTF. The CDR3 nucleotides are TGTGCCAGCAGCAGGGGACAGTCCAACTATGGCTACACCTTC.

This clonotype was observed a handful of times. The chain employs TRBV28 and TRBJ2-3, with 10 bases fitting TRBD2. The CDR3 covers 18 residues. Trimming removed 6 bases from V and 0 bases from J; junction bases left unmatched: 12. The germline gives CDR1 MDHEN, CDR2 SYDVKM. The CDR3 here is CASRDPGGTSESTDTQYF. In DNA form, the CDR3 reads TGTGCCAGCAGGGACCCTGGGGGGACTAGCGAGAGCACAGATACGCAGTATTTT.

The chain recombines TRBV4-1 with TRBJ1-1; D call uncertain. CDR1 is MGHRA and CDR2 is YSYEKL in the germline V gene. V lost 5 bases, J lost 2 bases, and 9 bases lay in between. The CDR3 consists of 13 residues. The CDR3: CASSKTANTEAFF. The DNA of the CDR3 is TGCGCCAGCAGCAAGACCGCTAACACTGAAGCTTTCTTT.

This clonotype was observed a few times. The rearrangement joins TRBV10-3 to TRBJ2-1, with 7 bases that match TRBD1. Germline CDR1 reads ENHRY; CDR2 reads SYGVKD. The length of the CDR3 is 16 residues. The trim removed 0 bases at V and 3 bases at J, leaving 5 bases unmatched. CDR3 residues: CAISESVGDSYNEQFF. The CDR3 DNA reads TGTGCCATCAGTGAGTCCGTAGGGGACAGCTACAATGAGCAGTTCTTC.